The clone carrying this T cell receptor (beta chain) was observed at least ten times. Its antigen is not identified. The length of the CDR3 is 14 residues. Germline-derived CDR1 and CDR2 are SGHRS and YFSETQ. J gave up 5 bases and V 2 bases, and 6 bases lay outside the gene matches. A second roughly 6 to 11 cycle PCR used barcoded and J-beta primers. One entry per CDR3 protein, called by TCRdb with MiXCR from the 5' RACE reads. The profile shows 1.5 million to 2 million distinct CDR3 sequences, about 28% of them singletons. This entry belongs to a study of blood T cells in healthy people across ages. Study-level findings and limits: Estimates drawn from one million T cells were deemed to understate diversity. TCR beta diversity correlated strongly with naive T cell percentage.

The source material was blood. The chain is built from TRBV5-1 and TRBJ2-7; 8 bases fit TRBD2. The TCR sequence derives from a woman in her thirties in good health. CDR3 sequence reads: CASSFSGLDDEQYF. In DNA, the CDR3 is TGCGCCAGCAGCTTCTCGGGACTAGATGACGAGCAGTACTTC.